The present T cell receptor (beta chain) was sequenced within a study of cytomegalovirus exposure and HLA in healthy donors. Turning to the study itself: Among the roughly 430 genotyped donors, 70% to 85% were placed in the Caucasian-associated ancestry cluster.

Findings and limits, study-wide: Across HLA loci, a later analysis found differing TCR association rates, with DRB1 most and HLA-C fewest.

Comments on this clone: Its antigen is still unknown.

This PCR relied on a set of 60 Vbeta primers and 13 Jbeta primers. Measured with immunoSEQ multiplex PCR; TCRdb has only the in-frame clones, and not every one. Listed are around 52,000 clones; about 25% falls within the top ten. The CDR3 runs to 16 residues. Trimming removed 4 bases from V and 1 base from J, with 11 bases in between. Per germline, CDR1 LNHNV and CDR2 YYDKDF (reference sequence). This TCR came from a man between 35 and 55 years old in good health and CMV-seropositive. This chain links TRBV15 with TRBJ2-6; D not certain. The material sequenced was PBMCs. CDR3: CATSTIPSSGANVLTF. CDR3 sequence (DNA): TGTGCCACCAGCACGATACCGAGTTCTGGGGCCAACGTCCTGACTTTC.